This TCR beta chain was profiled in a study of shared clonotypes between healthy human individuals. Overall study: Per donor, CD8 memory used one plate, CD8 naive used two, CD4 memory used three and CD4 naive used three.

The naive CD8 fraction comprised CD45RO-negative cells positively selected for CCR7 and excluded terminally differentiated effector memory CD45RA+ cells. Adults of Caucasian background living in Nashville, Tennessee made up all donors. Using immunoSEQ multiplex PCR, the repertoire was profiled, and TCRdb retains in-frame clones only, with some absent. The sample holds millions of clones, 93% seen once. Notes on the study in general: Generally, naive subsets (rather than memory subsets) showed larger estimated richness.

As to this clone: The antigen remains undetermined.

The CDR3 runs to 13 residues. Trimming removed 2 bases at V and 5 bases at J, with 9 bases between. The V gene's germline CDR1 is SEHNR and CDR2 FQNEAQ (reference sequence). The chain carries TRBV7-9 and TRBJ2-5; D gene uncertain. The sequenced material came from naive CD8+ T cells from PBMCs. This TCR was sampled from a man between 18 and 29 years old in good health. Some clones in this sample may be carry-over from other donors' samples. The CDR3 nucleotides read TGTGCCAGCAGCTTAATCGGTGGCGAGACCCAGTACTTC. The encoded protein is CASSLIGGETQYF.